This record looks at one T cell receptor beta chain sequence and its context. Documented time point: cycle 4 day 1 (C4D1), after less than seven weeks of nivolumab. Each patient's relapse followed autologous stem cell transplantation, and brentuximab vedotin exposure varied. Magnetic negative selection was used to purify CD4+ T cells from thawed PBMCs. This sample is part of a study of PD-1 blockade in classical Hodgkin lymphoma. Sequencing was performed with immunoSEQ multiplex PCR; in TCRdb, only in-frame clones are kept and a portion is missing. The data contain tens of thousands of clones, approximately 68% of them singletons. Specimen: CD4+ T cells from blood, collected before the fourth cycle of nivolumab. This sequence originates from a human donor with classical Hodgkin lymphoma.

CDR3 bases: TGTGCCAGCGGACAGGCAGCAGATACGCAGTATTTT. Its translation is CASGQAADTQYF. The chain links TRBV19 to TRBJ2-3; 7 bases line up with TRBD1. The CDR3 is 12 amino acids. Germline assignment: CDR1 LNHDA and CDR2 SQIVND (reference sequence). The V gene end was trimmed by 9 bases and the J gene end by 4 bases; junction bases not matched to a gene: 4. Complete variable domain (other parts from reference TRBV19 and TRBJ2-3): DGGITQSPKYLFRKEGQNVTLSCEQNLNHDAMYWYRQDPGQGLRLIYYSQIVNDFQKGDIAEGYSVSREKKESFPLTVTSAQKNPTAFYLCASGQAADTQYFGPGTRLTVL.